This T cell receptor (beta chain) comes out of a study of T cells after yellow fever vaccination. TCRdb re-called the 5' RACE reads with MiXCR, one entry per CDR3 protein. The data show 150,000 to 200,000 distinct CDR3 sequences, 7% to 10% seen once. Trimming took off 5 bases at V and 0 bases at J, with 17 bases between the two ends. Germline V gene data show CDR1 as MNHNS and CDR2 as SASEGT. The CDR3 extends over 16 amino acids. This clonotype was seen a handful of times. Here the sequenced sample was CD8+ T cells sorted from PBMCs, taken 45 days after the yellow fever booster vaccination. The gene calls are TRBV6-1 and TRBJ2-7; the D gene is possibly TRBD1 (6 bases). The TCR comes from a man younger than 35 who received the YFV17D yellow fever vaccine. CDR3 DNA: TGTGCCAGCAGTTACCTCAGGGGTGGGTCCTCCTACGAGCAGTACTTC. This sequence encodes CASSYLRGGSSYEQYF.